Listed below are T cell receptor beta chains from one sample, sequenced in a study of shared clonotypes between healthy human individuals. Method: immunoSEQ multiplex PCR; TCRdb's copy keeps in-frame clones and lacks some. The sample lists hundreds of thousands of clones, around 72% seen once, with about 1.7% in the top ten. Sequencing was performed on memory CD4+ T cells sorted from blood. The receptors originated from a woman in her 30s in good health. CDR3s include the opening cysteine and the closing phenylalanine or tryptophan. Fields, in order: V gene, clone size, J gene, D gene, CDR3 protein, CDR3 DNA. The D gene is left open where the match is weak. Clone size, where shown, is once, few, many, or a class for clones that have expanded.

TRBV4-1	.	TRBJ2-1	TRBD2	CASSQVLAGGLNEQFF	TGCGCCAGCAGCCAAGTTCTAGCGGGAGGGCTCAATGAGCAGTTCTTC
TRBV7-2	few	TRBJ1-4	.	CASSFDANEKLFF	TGTGCCAGCAGCTTCGACGCTAATGAAAAACTGTTTTTT
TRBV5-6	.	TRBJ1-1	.	CASSLHGEAFF	TGTGCCAGCAGCTTGCACGGGGAAGCTTTCTTT
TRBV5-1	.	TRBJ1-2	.	CASSLANGILGGYTF	TGCGCCAGCAGCTTGGCTAATGGGATCCTTGGTGGCTACACCTTC
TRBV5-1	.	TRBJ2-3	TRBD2	CASSLLGTSGSADTQYF	TGCGCCAGCAGCTTGCTTGGGACTAGCGGGAGTGCAGATACGCAGTATTTT
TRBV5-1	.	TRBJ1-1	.	CASSKEGMNTEAFF	TGCGCCAGCAGTAAGGAGGGGATGAACACTGAAGCTTTCTTT
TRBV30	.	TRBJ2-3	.	CAWRTASTDTQYF	TGTGCCTGGAGGACAGCTAGCACAGATACGCAGTATTTT
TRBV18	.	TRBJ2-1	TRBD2	CASSPLLAGSKGEQFF	TGTGCCAGCTCACCACTACTAGCGGGGTCGAAAGGTGAGCAGTTCTTC
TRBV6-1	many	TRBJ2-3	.	CASIVHPSTDTQYF	TGTGCCAGCATCGTCCACCCTAGCACAGATACGCAGTATTTT
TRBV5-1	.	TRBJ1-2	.	CASSLEWETNYGYTF	TGCGCCAGCAGCTTGGAATGGGAAACTAACTATGGCTACACCTTC
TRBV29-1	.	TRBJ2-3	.	CSVDLGTDTQYF	TGCAGCGTTGACTTAGGCACAGATACGCAGTATTTT
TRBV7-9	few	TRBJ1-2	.	CASSLVQESMKGYTF	TGTGCCAGCAGCTTAGTCCAGGAGAGTATGAAGGGCTACACCTTC
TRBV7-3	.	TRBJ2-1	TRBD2	CASSRDGTSEYNEQFF	TGTGCCAGCAGCAGAGATGGGACTAGCGAATACAATGAGCAGTTCTTC
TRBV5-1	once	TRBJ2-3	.	CASSLGRTDTQYF	TGCGCCAGCAGCTTGGGCCGCACAGATACGCAGTATTTT
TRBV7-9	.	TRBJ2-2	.	CASSRLGARVTGELFF	TGTGCCAGCAGCCGCCTGGGGGCTAGGGTCACCGGGGAGCTGTTTTTT
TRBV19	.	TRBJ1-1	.	CASSNLGFLKTEAFF	TGTGCCAGTAGTAATTTGGGATTTCTAAAGACTGAAGCTTTCTTT
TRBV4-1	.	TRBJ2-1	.	CASSQRVVRGAYNEQFF	TGCGCCAGCAGCCAACGTGTTGTCAGGGGGGCCTACAATGAGCAGTTCTTC
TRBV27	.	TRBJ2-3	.	CASTQTRSTDTQYF	TGTGCCAGCACCCAGACGCGCTCCACAGATACGCAGTATTTT
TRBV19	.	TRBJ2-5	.	CASSSLGLQETQYF	TGTGCCAGTAGCTCGTTGGGACTTCAAGAGACCCAGTACTTC
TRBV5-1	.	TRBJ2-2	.	CASSFGGIDRNTGELFF	TGCGCCAGCAGCTTTGGGGGGATTGACCGGAACACCGGGGAGCTGTTTTTT
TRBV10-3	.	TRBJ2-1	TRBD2	CAISLLAGEGNEQFF	TGTGCCATCAGTCTTCTAGCGGGAGAAGGTAATGAGCAGTTCTTC
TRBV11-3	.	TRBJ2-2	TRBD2	CASSLDKYGGRQTGELFF	TGTGCCAGCAGCTTAGATAAGTATGGCGGGAGACAGACCGGGGAGCTGTTTTTT
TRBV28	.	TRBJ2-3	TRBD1	CASSPTGGVPTDTQYF	TGTGCCAGCAGTCCGACAGGGGGAGTCCCCACAGATACGCAGTATTTT
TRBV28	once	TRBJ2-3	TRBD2	CASSWTSGDNTQYF	TGTGCCAGCAGTTGGACTAGCGGGGACAATACGCAGTATTTT
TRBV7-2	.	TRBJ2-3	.	CAQRGANRDTQYF	TGTGCCCAGAGGGGGGCAAACAGGGATACGCAGTATTTT
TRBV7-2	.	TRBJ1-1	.	CASSLTHTNTEAFF	TGTGCCAGCAGCTTGACACATACGAACACTGAAGCTTTCTTT
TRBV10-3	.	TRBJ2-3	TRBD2	CAISETSGVTDTQYF	TGTGCCATCAGTGAAACTAGCGGGGTAACAGATACGCAGTATTTT
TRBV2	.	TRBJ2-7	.	CASESQESSYEQYF	TGTGCCAGCGAGTCCCAAGAAAGCAGCTACGAGCAGTACTTC
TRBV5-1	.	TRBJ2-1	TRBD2	CASSLASGNYNEQFF	TGCGCCAGCAGCTTGGCCAGCGGGAATTACAATGAGCAGTTCTTC
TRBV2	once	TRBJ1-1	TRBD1	CASRVVTGKNTEAFF	TGTGCCAGCAGGGTAGTGACAGGGAAGAACACTGAAGCTTTCTTT
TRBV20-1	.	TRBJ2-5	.	CSASTRETQYF	TGCAGTGCTAGTACAAGGGAGACCCAGTACTTC
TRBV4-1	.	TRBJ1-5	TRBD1	CASSQDRGQVQPQHF	TGCGCCAGCAGCCAAGACAGGGGGCAGGTTCAGCCCCAGCATTTT
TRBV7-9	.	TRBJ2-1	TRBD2	CASSPSGSSEQFF	TGTGCCAGCAGCCCTAGCGGGAGTTCTGAGCAGTTCTTC
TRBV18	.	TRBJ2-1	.	CASSPLRRTQGNEQFF	TGTGCCAGCTCCCCTTTGAGGCGGACCCAAGGGAATGAGCAGTTCTTC
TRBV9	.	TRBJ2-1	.	CASSLGGSYNEQFF	TGTGCCAGCAGCCTAGGTGGATCCTACAATGAGCAGTTCTTC
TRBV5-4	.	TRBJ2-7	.	CASSSLDRPYEQYF	TGTGCCAGCAGCTCCCTGGACCGACCTTACGAGCAGTACTTC
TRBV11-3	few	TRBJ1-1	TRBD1	CASSTGQGVAFF	TGTGCCAGCAGCACTGGACAGGGGGTGGCTTTCTTT
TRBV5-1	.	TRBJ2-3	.	CASSLGPRQDTQYF	TGCGCCAGCAGCTTGGGTCCGCGGCAAGATACGCAGTATTTT
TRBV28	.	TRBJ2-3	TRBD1	CASRRGQGATDTQYF	TGTGCCAGCAGACGAGGACAGGGGGCCACAGATACGCAGTATTTT
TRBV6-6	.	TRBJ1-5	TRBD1	CASSSRDRGDNQPQHF	TGTGCCAGCAGCTCCCGGGACAGGGGGGACAATCAGCCCCAGCATTTT
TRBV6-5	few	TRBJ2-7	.	CASSYSGRSYEQYF	TGTGCCAGCAGTTATAGCGGAAGGTCCTACGAGCAGTACTTC
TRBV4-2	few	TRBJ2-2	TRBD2	CASSQGASGDGELFF	TGTGCCAGCAGCCAAGGAGCTAGCGGGGACGGGGAGCTGTTTTTT
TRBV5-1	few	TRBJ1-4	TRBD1	CASSPGGGKGEKLFF	TGCGCCAGCTCCCCAGGGGGGGGAAAAGGTGAAAAACTGTTTTTT
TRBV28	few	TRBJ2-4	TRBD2	CASSLSSGIAKNIQYF	TGTGCCAGCAGTTTGTCTAGCGGGATAGCCAAAAACATTCAGTACTTC
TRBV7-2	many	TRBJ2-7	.	CASSLDPSFYEQYF	TGTGCCAGCAGCTTGGACCCATCCTTCTACGAGCAGTACTTC
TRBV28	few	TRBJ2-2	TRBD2	CATGTSGTGELFF	TGTGCCACCGGGACTAGCGGGACCGGGGAGCTGTTTTTT
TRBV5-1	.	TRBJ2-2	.	CASRVASPAGELFF	TGCGCCAGCAGGGTCGCTAGTCCCGCCGGGGAGCTGTTTTTT
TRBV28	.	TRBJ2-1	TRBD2	CASKRSGAYNEQFF	TGTGCCAGCAAGCGTAGCGGGGCCTACAATGAGCAGTTCTTC
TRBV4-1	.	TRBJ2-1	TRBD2	CASSQVGLEADNEQFF	TGCGCCAGCAGCCAAGTAGGACTAGAAGCAGACAATGAGCAGTTCTTC